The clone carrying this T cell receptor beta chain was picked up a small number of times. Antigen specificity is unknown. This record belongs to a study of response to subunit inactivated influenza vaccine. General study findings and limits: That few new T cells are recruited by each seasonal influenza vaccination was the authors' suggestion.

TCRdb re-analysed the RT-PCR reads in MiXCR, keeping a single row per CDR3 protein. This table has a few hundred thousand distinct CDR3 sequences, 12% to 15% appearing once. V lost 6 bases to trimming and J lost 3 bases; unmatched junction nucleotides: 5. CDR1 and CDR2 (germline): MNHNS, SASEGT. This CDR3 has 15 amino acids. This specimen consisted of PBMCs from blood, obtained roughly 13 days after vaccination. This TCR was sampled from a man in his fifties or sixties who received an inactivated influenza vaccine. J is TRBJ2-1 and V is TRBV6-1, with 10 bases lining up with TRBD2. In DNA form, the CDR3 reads TGTGCCAGCAGCACCCTAGCGGGGGTCTACAATGAGCAGTTCTTC. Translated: CASSTLAGVYNEQFF.